A selection of T cell receptor beta chains follows, all from one sample in a study of shared clonotypes between healthy human individuals. Repertoires were generated with immunoSEQ multiplex PCR, while TCRdb's copy carries only in-frame clones and drops some. This sample carries about 2 million clones, about 95% of them seen once, and the ten largest clones take 1.2%. Sample: naive CD8+ T cells sorted from blood. These receptors all stem from a man between 18 and 35 years old in good health. CDR3s include the opening cysteine and the closing phenylalanine or tryptophan. The order of the fields is CDR3 protein, CDR3 DNA, clone size, J gene, V gene, D gene. D genes are given only for firm matches. The size of a clone is reported for some rows only, either as once, few or many, or as a class for expanded clones.

CASSPSNRYFYEQYF,TGCGCCAGCAGCCCGTCCAACAGGTACTTCTACGAGCAGTACTTC,.,TRBJ2-7,TRBV4-1,.
CASSQGPYEQYF,TGTGCCAGCAGCCAGGGGCCGTACGAGCAGTACTTC,.,TRBJ2-7,TRBV7-9,.
CAISGGPGGDSGNTIYF,TGTGCCATCAGTGGGGGACCAGGGGGAGACTCTGGAAACACCATATATTTT,.,TRBJ1-3,TRBV10-3,TRBD1
CASSSDGTNSPLHF,TGTGCCAGCAGTTCGGACGGGACTAATTCACCCCTCCACTTT,.,TRBJ1-6,TRBV6-5,.
CASSAAGAFAEQYF,TGTGCCAGCAGCGCCGCCGGGGCCTTTGCCGAGCAGTACTTC,.,TRBJ2-7,TRBV9,.
CSVVGQDYGYTF,TGCAGCGTCGTGGGACAGGACTATGGCTACACCTTC,.,TRBJ1-2,TRBV29-1,TRBD1
CSVEYETQYF,TGCAGCGTTGAGTATGAGACCCAGTACTTC,once,TRBJ2-5,TRBV29-1,.
CAWSVGRALTDTEAFF,TGTGCCTGGAGTGTAGGTAGGGCACTTACCGACACTGAAGCTTTCTTT,.,TRBJ1-1,TRBV30,.
CASSWRQTNSPLHF,TGTGCCAGCAGTTGGCGACAGACTAATTCACCCCTCCACTTT,.,TRBJ1-6,TRBV6-6,.
CASSFTGMGETQYF,TGTGCCAGCAGTTTTACAGGGATGGGGGAGACCCAGTACTTC,.,TRBJ2-5,TRBV28,.
CASRPTGLASNEQFF,TGTGCCAGCAGACCCACGGGACTAGCATCCAATGAGCAGTTCTTC,.,TRBJ2-1,TRBV6-5,TRBD2
CASQRGYEQYF,TGCGCCAGTCAGCGGGGATACGAGCAGTACTTC,.,TRBJ2-7,TRBV10-2,TRBD2
CASHRGDNTEAFF,TGTGCCAGCCACAGGGGAGATAACACTGAAGCTTTCTTT,.,TRBJ1-1,TRBV7-9,TRBD1
CASQRGENEQFF,TGCGCCAGCCAACGGGGTGAGAATGAGCAGTTCTTC,.,TRBJ2-1,TRBV5-1,.
CASGHRGQGYEQYF,TGTGCCAGCGGTCACCGGGGACAGGGCTACGAGCAGTACTTC,.,TRBJ2-7,TRBV28,TRBD1